The 31 T cell receptor beta chains in this list originate from one sample, sequenced in a study of cytomegalovirus exposure and HLA in healthy donors. The PCR was carried out with 60 Vbeta primers and 13 Jbeta primers. Clones were sequenced by immunoSEQ multiplex PCR, and TCRdb holds only the in-frame ones, with some missing. There are 150,000 or so clones in the sample; less than 90% occur only once, and approximately 2% lies in the top ten. What was sequenced was PBMCs. These receptors came from a man in his late teens or twenties in good health and CMV-seronegative.

This sequence joins TRBV7-8 and TRBJ1-2; TRBD1 is a possible D gene (5 bases). The germline gives CDR1 SGHVS, CDR2 FQNEAQ. The CDR3 is 14 amino acids. Deletions cut 5 bases from V and 8 bases from J, with 18 bases between. The CDR3, as DNA: TGTGCCAGCAGCCCCACTGCGGGGGAAGAGGGCTACACCTTC. The encoded protein is CASSPTAGEEGYTF.

V usage is TRBV7-9 and J usage is TRBJ1-4, with TRBD1 matching over 7 bases. V was clipped by 1 base and J by 8 bases; unmatched bases: 4. This CDR3 is built from 14 residues. Germline lookup yields CDR1 SEHNR and CDR2 FQNEAQ (reference sequence). The CDR3 region has the DNA TGTGCCAGCAGCTTAGAACAGGGGACCGAAAAACTGTTTTTT. It yields the protein CASSLEQGTEKLFF.

This chain links TRBV5-4 with TRBJ1-2, with 8 bases aligning to TRBD1. The CDR3 spans 14 residues. Unmatched junction bases numbered 9, after V lost 4 bases and J lost 7 bases. The germline CDR1 and CDR2 sequences are SGHNT and YYREEE (reference sequence). The CDR3 bases are TGTGCCAGCAGCAGCCAGGGGGCTTCGGGTGGCTACACCTTC. Its translation is CASSSQGASGGYTF.

The chain joins TRBV5-1 to TRBJ1-2, with a weak D call TRBD1 (6 bases). CDR1 SGHRS and CDR2 YFSETQ come from the germline V gene. The V and J ends lost 0 bases and 4 bases respectively, with 13 bases between them. The CDR3 covers 15 residues. CDR3 bases: TGCGCCAGCAGCTTGGACGTGGGGGCAGGCTATGGCTACACCTTC. Its protein is CASSLDVGAGYGYTF.

The chain employs TRBV18 and TRBJ2-1; the match to TRBD2 covers 9 bases. CDR3 length: 15 amino acids. V shed 5 bases, J shed 3 bases, and the junction held 5 bases outside the gene matches. The V gene's germline CDR1 is KGHSH and CDR2 LQKENI. The DNA of the CDR3 is TGTGCCAGCTCATCGGGACTAGCAGGCTACAATGAGCAGTTCTTC. Translation: CASSSGLAGYNEQFF.

This sequence joins TRBV7-2 and TRBJ2-7; 7 bases map to TRBD2. This CDR3 contains 16 residues. The V segment lost 1 base and the J segment 0 bases; nucleotides outside the gene matches: 6. CDR1 and CDR2 (germline): SGHTA, FQGNSA. This chain's CDR3 is CASSLGSSGSSYEQYF. In DNA, the CDR3 is TGTGCCAGCAGCTTAGGCTCTAGCGGTAGCTCCTACGAGCAGTACTTC.

The CDR3 sequence: CASSLPGPVVYGYTF. The DNA of the CDR3 is TGTGCCAGTAGTCTACCAGGGCCAGTGGTTTATGGCTACACCTTC. The chain recombines TRBV19 with TRBJ1-2; the D gene is possibly TRBD1 (5 bases). Trimming took 5 bases from V and 5 from J, leaving 18 bases between them. Germline V gene data show CDR1 as LNHDA and CDR2 as SQIVND (reference sequence). The CDR3 is 15 amino acids.

This rearrangement joins TRBV5-1 to TRBJ1-3, with 9 nucleotides matching TRBD1. J was trimmed by 2 bases and V by 4 bases; bases with no gene match: 4. The CDR3 loop spans 15 amino acids. Germline V gives CDR1 SGHRS, CDR2 YFSETQ. CDR3 nucleotides: TGCGCCAGCAGCCTGGGACAGGGAACTGGAAACACCATATATTTT. Its translation is CASSLGQGTGNTIYF.

There are a few counts of this clone. CDR3: CASIPGYQTMNQETQYF. The CDR3 nucleotides read TGTGCCAGCATCCCCGGCTATCAGACAATGAACCAAGAGACCCAGTACTTC. The chain joins TRBV28 to TRBJ2-5; the D is unclear. This CDR3 is built from 17 residues. V was shortened by 7 bases and J by 0 bases, with 21 bases between the two germline ends. Per germline, CDR1 MDHEN and CDR2 SYDVKM.

This chain joins TRBV5-6 and TRBJ2-7, with 8 bases identical to TRBD1. The CDR3 sequence is 13 residues long. Germline V lookup: CDR1 SGHDT, CDR2 YYEEEE. V was pared by 4 bases and J by 2 bases, with 2 bases of the junction left unmatched. CDR3 region: CASSVGQAYEQYF. For the CDR3, the DNA is TGTGCCAGCAGCGTGGGACAGGCCTACGAGCAGTACTTC.

This chain joins TRBV13 and TRBJ1-3; weak D call: TRBD1 (6 bases). V was pared by 4 bases and J by 0 bases, with 10 bases between. Germline CDR1 PRHDT, CDR2 FYEKMQ (reference sequence). The CDR3 is 15 residues long. The CDR3 DNA reads TGTGCCAGCAGCTACGGACAGAGCTCTGGAAACACCATATATTTT. It translates to CASSYGQSSGNTIYF.

This chain joins TRBV7-9 and TRBJ2-5; the D is unclear. The CDR3 extends over 14 amino acids. The V and J ends lost 4 bases and 7 bases respectively, with 16 bases between them. Germline CDR1 reads SEHNR; CDR2 reads FQNEAQ (reference sequence). CDR3 protein: CASSSIGARGTQYF. Written as DNA, the CDR3 is TGTGCCAGCAGCTCTATAGGAGCCCGAGGGACCCAGTACTTC.

This sequence joins TRBV4-1 and TRBJ1-1; D is unresolved. Germline V gene sequence: CDR1 MGHRA, CDR2 YSYEKL. This CDR3 spans 15 amino acids. V was trimmed by 1 base and J by 0 bases, leaving 9 bases between them. Here the CDR3 DNA reads TGCGCCAGCAGCCAAGTTCCGGGTTTGAACACTGAAGCTTTCTTT. Translating gives CASSQVPGLNTEAFF.

V gene TRBV10-3 combines with J gene TRBJ2-5, with D possibly matching TRBD2 (6 bases). CDR3 length equals 13 residues. With 0 bases removed from V and 5 bases from J, the gap between germline ends came to 7 bases. From germline, CDR1 is ENHRY and CDR2 SYGVKD. The CDR3 DNA reads as TGTGCCATCAGTGAGTCCGCGGGGGAGACCCAGTACTTC. Residues: CAISESAGETQYF.

J is TRBJ2-2 and V is TRBV7-3; TRBD2 might be the D (6 bases). V dropped 5 bases and J dropped 0 bases, with 10 bases sitting between them. The CDR3 spans 15 residues. Germline values: CDR1 SGHTA, CDR2 FQGTGA. The CDR3, as DNA: TGTGCCAGCAGCCCGGGGGTCTCGAACACCGGGGAGCTGTTTTTT. Translation gives CASSPGVSNTGELFF.

The chain combines TRBV5-1 with TRBJ2-2; a weak D match, TRBD2 (6 bases). Between the trimmed V and J ends, which lost 0 bases and 6 bases, there was a span of 15 bases. CDR1 and CDR2 (germline): SGHRS, YFSETQ. The CDR3 has 16 residues. CDR3 sequence reads: CASSLGPGEGAGELFF. CDR3 nucleotide sequence: TGCGCCAGCAGCTTGGGGCCGGGGGAAGGCGCCGGGGAGCTGTTTTTT.

The chain links TRBV28 to TRBJ1-2, with D possibly being TRBD1 (5 bases). The CDR3 is 15 residues long. V gave up 6 bases and J gave up 4 bases, with 18 bases separating them. Germline V gives CDR1 MDHEN, CDR2 SYDVKM. This chain's CDR3 is CASRDYSRASYGYTF. The DNA of the CDR3 is TGTGCCAGCAGGGATTACAGCAGGGCGAGCTATGGCTACACCTTC.

The J gene is TRBJ2-1, the V gene TRBV19, with 7 positions matching TRBD2. This CDR3 has 16 residues. V lost 5 bases, J lost 6 bases, and 13 bases stayed unmatched. CDR1 is LNHDA and CDR2 is SQIVND in the germline V gene (reference sequence). CDR3 in amino acids: CASSPAASGTPNEQFF. The CDR3 DNA sequence: TGTGCCAGTAGTCCGGCTGCGAGCGGGACGCCCAATGAGCAGTTCTTC. Full variable domain (outside the CDR3, taken from reference TRBV19 and TRBJ2-1): DGGITQSPKYLFRKEGQNVTLSCEQNLNHDAMYWYRQDPGQGLRLIYYSQIVNDFQKGDIAEGYSVSREKKESFPLTVTSAQKNPTAFYLCASSPAASGTPNEQFFGPGTRLTVL.

V and J are TRBV7-9 and TRBJ2-2; D gene uncertain. The germline V gene has CDR1 SEHNR and CDR2 FQNEAQ (reference sequence). The CDR3 has 13 residues. V was clipped by 1 base and J by 6 bases, with 6 bases between them. The DNA of the CDR3 is TGTGCCAGCAGCTTAGGGGCTGCCGGGGAGCTGTTTTTT. This gives the protein CASSLGAAGELFF. The variable domain in full, with the rest retrieved from reference TRBV7-9 and TRBJ2-2, is DTGVSQNPRHKITKRGQNVTFRCDPISEHNRLYWYRQTLGQGPEFLTYFQNEAQLEKSRLLSDRFSAERPKGSFSTLEIQRTEQGDSAMYLCASSLGAAGELFFGEGSRLTVL.

In this sample, this clone turned up once. The CDR3 nucleotides are TGTGCCAGCAGCTCCGGACTTAGCAATCAGCCCCAGCATTTT. It translates to CASSSGLSNQPQHF. The chain links TRBV27 to TRBJ1-5; no reliable D call. V was cut by 6 bases and J by 0 bases, with 9 bases left in between. Germline V gives CDR1 MNHEY, CDR2 SMNVEV (reference sequence). The CDR3 loop spans 14 amino acids.

This chain uses TRBV6-6 with TRBJ2-1; TRBD1 aligns across 12 bases. Germline values: CDR1 MNHNY, CDR2 SVGAGI (reference sequence). This CDR3 spans 15 amino acids. With V trimmed by 2 bases and J by 8 bases, 4 bases remained unmatched. The CDR3 sequence: CASSYGTGGAYEQFF. For the CDR3, the DNA is TGTGCCAGCAGTTACGGGACAGGGGGCGCGTATGAGCAGTTCTTC.

The chain has TRBV28 and TRBJ1-1; D is undetermined. Trimming took 3 bases from V and 7 from J, leaving 9 bases between them. Germline V gene data show CDR1 as MDHEN and CDR2 as SYDVKM. The CDR3 contains 12 residues. The CDR3 region has the DNA TGTGCCAGCAGTTTTCGGAGCTTTGAAGCTTTCTTT. This translates into CASSFRSFEAFF.

The chain combines TRBV6-5 with TRBJ1-6; 7 bases map to TRBD1. V was clipped by 2 bases and J by 7 bases; unmatched bases: 5. The length of the CDR3 is 15 residues. CDR1 is MNHEY and CDR2 is SVGAGI in the germline V gene. CDR3 in DNA: TGTGCCAGCAGTTACGGTAGGGACAGAAATTCACCCCTCCACTTT. Translation gives CASSYGRDRNSPLHF.

V usage is TRBV2 and J usage is TRBJ2-3; 9 nucleotides align to TRBD2. Germline-derived CDR1 and CDR2 are SNHLY and FYNNEI. This CDR3 has 15 residues. V lost 8 bases and J lost 4; bases outside the gene matches: 10. The CDR3, as DNA: TGTGCCAGCCTGCCGGGACTAGCCTGGGCAGATACGCAGTATTTT. It is translated as CASLPGLAWADTQYF.

This rearrangement joins TRBV19 to TRBJ1-3, with 9 nucleotides matching TRBD1. This CDR3 is built from 13 residues. Per the germline V gene, CDR1 is LNHDA and CDR2 is SQIVND (reference sequence). V gave up 11 bases and J gave up 5 bases; unmatched junction bases: 7. CDR3 coding DNA: TGTGCCGTCGGGACAGGGAGAAGAAACACCATATATTTT. It codes for CAVGTGRRNTIYF.

Written as DNA, the CDR3 is TGTGCCAGCAGCCTGGGACACCAGAACACTGAAGCTTTCTTT. It is translated as CASSLGHQNTEAFF. This chain uses TRBV13 with TRBJ1-1, with D perhaps matching TRBD1 (6 bases). The V end was cut by 5 bases, the J end by 1 base, with 11 bases between. Germline loops: CDR1 PRHDT, CDR2 FYEKMQ (reference sequence). The CDR3 is made up of 14 amino acids.

The V and J genes are TRBV6-1 and TRBJ1-2; the D gene is possibly TRBD1 (6 bases). The V end lost 2 bases, the J end lost 7 bases, and 14 bases lay between the germline ends. The CDR3 contains 14 residues. CDR1 is MNHNS, CDR2 SASEGT, per germline. The CDR3 DNA follows: TGTGCCAGCAGTGAATTCCCAGGGGTTGGTGGCTACACCTTC. It translates to CASSEFPGVGGYTF.

This clone was counted a few times. The chain joins TRBV6-1 to TRBJ2-3; a weak D match, TRBD1 (6 bases). V gave up 4 bases and J gave up 4 bases, with 18 bases separating them. This CDR3 contains 16 residues. In germline, CDR1 is MNHNS, CDR2 SASEGT. CDR3: CASSAGQRGLADTQYF. The DNA of the CDR3 is TGTGCCAGCAGTGCGGGGCAGAGGGGGTTAGCAGATACGCAGTATTTT.

This chain connects TRBV2 to TRBJ2-1; D remains ambiguous. V lost 7 bases, J lost 12 bases, and 19 bases lay in between. The CDR3 is made up of 13 amino acids. Germline V gene sequence: CDR1 SNHLY, CDR2 FYNNEI. CDR3 protein: CASISSPGDGQFF. CDR3 DNA sequence: TGTGCCAGCATCTCGTCGCCAGGCGATGGGCAGTTCTTC.

This clone is a singleton in its sample. V is TRBV6-5 and J is TRBJ2-5; D is perhaps TRBD2 (7 bases). The DNA end is more similar to TRBJ2-7, so the J call may be wrong. Germline V CDR1 and CDR2: MNHEY, SVGAGI. The CDR3 totals 13 residues. The CDR3 DNA is TGTGCCAGCAGACTGACGGGGGGCGTCGAGCAGTACTTC. It codes for CASRLTGGVEQYF.

The gene calls are TRBV25-1 and TRBJ1-5; 7 bases are shared with TRBD1. Trimming at V came to 8 bases and at J to 3 bases, leaving 7 bases not matched to a gene. This CDR3 has 14 amino acids. The germline CDR1 and CDR2 sequences are MGHDK and SYGVNS. The CDR3 DNA reads TGTGCCAGCCGACAGGGAGGACTCAATCAGCCCCAGCATTTT. Translating gives CASRQGGLNQPQHF.